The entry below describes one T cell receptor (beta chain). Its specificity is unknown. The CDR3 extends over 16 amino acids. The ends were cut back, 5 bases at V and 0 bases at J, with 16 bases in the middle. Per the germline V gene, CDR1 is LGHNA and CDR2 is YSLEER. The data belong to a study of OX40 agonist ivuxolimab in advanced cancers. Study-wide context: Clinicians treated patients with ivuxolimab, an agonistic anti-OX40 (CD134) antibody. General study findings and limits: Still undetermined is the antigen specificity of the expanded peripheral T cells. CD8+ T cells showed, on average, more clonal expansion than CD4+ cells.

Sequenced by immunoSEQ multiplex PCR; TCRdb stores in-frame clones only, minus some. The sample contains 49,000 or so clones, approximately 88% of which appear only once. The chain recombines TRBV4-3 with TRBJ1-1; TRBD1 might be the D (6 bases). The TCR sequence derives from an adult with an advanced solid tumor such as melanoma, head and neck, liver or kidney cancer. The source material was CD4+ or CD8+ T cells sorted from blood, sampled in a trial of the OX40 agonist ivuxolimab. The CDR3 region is CASSERGFLMNTEAFF. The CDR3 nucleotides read TGCGCCAGCAGCGAGAGGGGGTTTCTCATGAACACTGAAGCTTTCTTT.